This is a list of T cell receptor beta chains from one sample in a study of blood T cell repertoires in COVID-19. Produced via immunoSEQ multiplex PCR; TCRdb's table is partial and in-frame only. The sample contains roughly 21,000 clones, approximately 83% of which appear only once. What was sequenced was peripheral blood. These receptors originate from a human donor in a cohort sampled during active COVID-19. Each CDR3 is given with its conserved first and last residue. A D gene is named only where the DNA matches it firmly. Only some rows state a clone size, as once, few, many or a class for expanded clones.

- | TRBJ2-3 | 13 | TRBV6-4 | - | TGTGCCAGCAGTGTGGACACCACAGATACGCAGTATTTT | CASSVDTTDTQYF
- | TRBJ2-7 | 14 | TRBV7-9 | TRBD1 | TGTGCCAGCAGCCCTGGGCAGGGGGTCCACGAGCAGTACTTC | CASSPGQGVHEQYF
- | TRBJ2-5 | 14 | TRBV3-1/TRBV3-2 | - | TGTGCCAGCAGCGCCAGTTCCGGGTCACCGGCCCAGTACTTC | CASSASSGSPAQYF
few | TRBJ1-3 | 14 | TRBV6-2/TRBV6-3 | TRBD1 | TGTGCCAGCAGTGGGACAGCCTCTGGAAACACCATATATTTT | CASSGTASGNTIYF
- | TRBJ1-1 | 12 | TRBV30 | - | TGTGCCTGGAGCAGTACCAGGACTGAAGCTTTCTTT | CAWSSTRTEAFF
- | TRBJ1-1 | 12 | TRBV6-5 | - | TGTGCCAGCAGTTCAGGGGCAGCTGAAGCTTTCTTT | CASSSGAAEAFF
- | TRBJ2-3 | 11 | TRBV6-6 | - | TGTGCCAGCAGTCCCCGTGATACGCAGTATTTT | CASSPRDTQYF
- | TRBJ2-3 | 14 | TRBV11-3 | - | TGTGCCAGCAGCTCCGGGACACCCTCGAATACGCAGTATTTT | CASSSGTPSNTQYF
once | TRBJ1-1 | 14 | TRBV5-1 | - | TGCGCCAGCATCGGATCGGGACAAAACACTGAAGCTTTCTTT | CASIGSGQNTEAFF
- | TRBJ1-1 | 12 | TRBV7-9 | - | TGTGCCAGCAAGTGGGAGATCACTGAAGCTTTCTTT | CASKWEITEAFF
- | TRBJ1-2 | 16 | TRBV15 | TRBD1 | TGTGCCACCAGCAGACGGAGAAACAGGGGGCTGGATGGCTACACCTTC | CATSRRRNRGLDGYTF
few | TRBJ2-1 | 12 | TRBV18 | TRBD1 | TGTGCCAGCTCCACAGGGGGGAATGAGCAGTTCTTC | CASSTGGNEQFF
few | TRBJ1-1 | 13 | TRBV10-3 | TRBD1 | TGTGCCATCAGAGGACAGGAAAACACTGAAGCTTTCTTT | CAIRGQENTEAFF
- | TRBJ2-3 | 16 | TRBV10-3 | TRBD1 | TGTGCCATCCGGTCGAGCCGGGACAGGGGGACAGATACGCAGTATTTT | CAIRSSRDRGTDTQYF
- | TRBJ2-3 | 15 | TRBV25-1 | - | TGTGCCATGGGGGGGGCGCGACTCCGCACAGATACGCAGTATTTT | CAMGGARLRTDTQYF
few | TRBJ1-5 | 15 | TRBV28 | TRBD1 | TGTGCCAGCAGTTTGGAGGACAGGGCAGGACAGCCCCAGCATTTT | CASSLEDRAGQPQHF
- | TRBJ2-5 | 13 | TRBV10-3 | - | TGTGCCATCAGTGAGCCCCGGGGGGAGACCCAGTACTTC | CAISEPRGETQYF
once | TRBJ1-2 | 13 | TRBV30 | - | TGTGCCTGGAGTGTATCAGCGCCGTATGGCTACACCTTC | CAWSVSAPYGYTF
few | TRBJ1-2 | 16 | TRBV4-2 | TRBD1 | TGTGCCAGCAGCCAAGAGGTCGGACAGGATGACTATGGCTACACCTTC | CASSQEVGQDDYGYTF
once | TRBJ2-2 | 15 | TRBV7-2 | - | TGTGCCAGCACCCAGTGGGGGGCGAACACCGGGGAGCTGTTTTTT | CASTQWGANTGELFF
- | TRBJ2-3 | 15 | TRBV10-3 | TRBD2 | TGTGCCATCACCCCAGCGGGGGGGCTGTCAGATACGCAGTATTTT | CAITPAGGLSDTQYF
- | TRBJ1-3 | 15 | TRBV7-6 | - | TGTGCCAGCAGCCCGGCGGGGCAGCAGCGGAACACCATATATTTT | CASSPAGQQRNTIYF
- | TRBJ2-3 | 15 | TRBV24-1 | - | TGTGCCACCAGTGATAGACAGCAATACACAGATACGCAGTATTTT | CATSDRQQYTDTQYF
- | TRBJ1-1 | 14 | TRBV10-1 | TRBD1 | TGCGCCAGCACAAGCCGGGACAGAGGGACTGAAGCTTTCTTT | CASTSRDRGTEAFF
- | TRBJ1-1 | 14 | TRBV5-8 | - | TGTGCCAGCAGCACAGTACCGACAGGTTTTGAAGCTTTCTTT | CASSTVPTGFEAFF
few | TRBJ2-2 | 14 | TRBV25-1 | TRBD1 | TGTGCCAGCAGGGGACAGGGGAACACCGGGGAGCTGTTTTTT | CASRGQGNTGELFF
medium-sized | TRBJ1-6 | 14 | TRBV2 | TRBD1 | TGTGCCAGCATGGGGACAGGGAACGCGTCACCCCTCCACTTT | CASMGTGNASPLHF
- | TRBJ2-3 | 11 | TRBV9 | - | TGTGCCAGCAGCCCCGACCGGGTGCAGTATTTT | CASSPDRVQYF
- | TRBJ1-3 | 15 | TRBV19 | TRBD1 | TGTGCCAGTAAAGAGACAGGGAACTCTGGAAACACCATATATTTT | CASKETGNSGNTIYF
- | TRBJ1-6 | 14 | TRBV7-9 | - | TGTGCCAGCAGCTTAGTCGCGTTCAATTCACCCCTCCACTTT | CASSLVAFNSPLHF
- | TRBJ1-6 | 12 | TRBV6-5 | - | TGTGCCAGCCGGACACAGGGTTCACCCCTCCACTTT | CASRTQGSPLHF
- | TRBJ2-2 | 13 | TRBV12-3/TRBV12-4 | TRBD1 | TGTGCCAGCAGGACCGACAGGGCCGGGGAGCTGTTTTTT | CASRTDRAGELFF
- | TRBJ1-6 | 17 | TRBV7-7 | - | TGTGCTAGCAGCTTCGAGGGATCGGTTTCCTATAATTCACCCCTCCACTTT | CASSFEGSVSYNSPLHF
- | TRBJ2-2 | 16 | TRBV7-2 | - | TGTGCCAGCAGCTTAGGTGCGGGGGCGGTGTTGGTGGAGCTGTTTTTT | CASSLGAGAVLVELFF
- | TRBJ2-4 | 20 | TRBV30 | - | TGTGCCTGGAGTGTAGGGCAGGGGCGAGAGGCTTACCTAGCCAAAAACATTCAGTACTTC | CAWSVGQGREAYLAKNIQYF
once | TRBJ1-2 | 13 | TRBV5-6 | - | TGTGCCAGCAGATCCCCTATCAGGGGTGGCTACACCTTC | CASRSPIRGGYTF
once | TRBJ1-2 | 13 | TRBV6-5 | TRBD1 | TGTGCCAGCACCGAGGGACAGAACTATGGCTACACCTTC | CASTEGQNYGYTF
- | TRBJ1-6 | 22 | TRBV12-5 | - | TGTGCTAGTGGTTTGTTGGCTCGAATGGGGGGGACTAGAGCCACTTTTAATTCACCCCTCCACTTT | CASGLLARMGGTRATFNSPLHF
few | TRBJ1-2 | 18 | TRBV7-9 | TRBD1 | TGTGCCAGCAGTCTCAGCGGGACAGGGGGAGTGGGGAACTATGGCTACACCTTC | CASSLSGTGGVGNYGYTF
once | TRBJ1-1 | 11 | TRBV6-5 | - | TGTGCCAGCACCTACAGGGTAGAAGCTTTCTTT | CASTYRVEAFF
- | TRBJ1-3 | 15 | TRBV5-1 | TRBD1 | TGCGCCAGCAGCACACAGGGGGCCTCTGGAAACACCATATATTTT | CASSTQGASGNTIYF
- | TRBJ2-6 | 15 | TRBV6-2/TRBV6-3 | - | TGTGCCAGCAGTGATGAGGAATCTGGGGCCAACGTCCTGACTTTC | CASSDEESGANVLTF
- | TRBJ2-5 | 15 | TRBV7-2 | TRBD1 | TGTGCCAGCAGCTTAGCGGCAGGGGGCTCGGAGACCCAGTACTTC | CASSLAAGGSETQYF
- | TRBJ2-3 | 15 | TRBV5-4 | TRBD2 | TGTGCCAGCAGCTTGGTAGGACTAGCGGCAGATACGCAGTATTTT | CASSLVGLAADTQYF
once | TRBJ1-6 | 15 | TRBV5-1 | - | TGCGCCAGCAGTCTCCCGGGAGCGGGAAATTCACCCCTCCACTTT | CASSLPGAGNSPLHF
once | TRBJ1-1 | 15 | TRBV18 | TRBD1 | TGTGCCAGCTCATCAAGACAGGGAATGAACACTGAAGCTTTCTTT | CASSSRQGMNTEAFF
few | TRBJ1-2 | 15 | TRBV19 | - | TGTGCCAGTAGTATCCCGGACAGACGGTTATATGGCTACACCTTC | CASSIPDRRLYGYTF
- | TRBJ1-6 | 13 | TRBV29-1 | - | TGCAGCGTCTGCGACAGGCTGAATTCACCCCTCCACTTT | CSVCDRLNSPLHF
few | TRBJ1-6 | 13 | TRBV3-1/TRBV3-2 | - | TGTGCCAGCAGCCAAGGAGGCATTTCACCCCTCCACTTT | CASSQGGISPLHF
- | TRBJ1-2 | 15 | TRBV9 | - | TGTGCCAGCAGCGTAGGTACCGGGGGGGTCTATGGCTACACCTTC | CASSVGTGGVYGYTF
once | TRBJ2-5 | 15 | TRBV6-5 | - | TGTGCCAGCAGTTACACCCTTAGTGCCTCGGAGACCCAGTACTTC | CASSYTLSASETQYF
- | TRBJ2-1 | 15 | TRBV5-1 | - | TGCGCCAGCAGCTTGTTACCGGAGGGTTACAATGAGCAGTTCTTC | CASSLLPEGYNEQFF
- | TRBJ1-4 | 11 | TRBV28 | - | TGTGCCAGCAGTTTACAGGGGAAACTGTTTTTT | CASSLQGKLFF
- | TRBJ1-2 | 12 | TRBV30 | - | TGTGCCTGGAGTAAGGGGATAGGGGGCTACACCTTC | CAWSKGIGGYTF
- | TRBJ1-2 | 12 | TRBV11-3 | - | TGTGCCAGCAGCTTAGGCGACGGGGGCTACACCTTC | CASSLGDGGYTF